The 26 T cell receptor beta chains below come from one sample, sequenced in a study of T cell responses to AZD1222 COVID-19 vaccine. Here immunoSEQ multiplex PCR was the method, and the copy in TCRdb shows in-frame clones only, minus some. The sample lists about 180,000 clones, roughly nine tenths seen once, with approximately 6.9% in the top ten. Sequencing used peripheral blood, obtained on day 0 of AZD1222 vaccination. All receptors derive from an adult in good health.

CDR3: CASVIRPYSPQPQHF. CDR3 bases: TGTGCCAGCGTGATTCGACCCTACTCACCCCAGCCCCAGCATTTT. The rearrangement joins TRBV28 to TRBJ1-5; D unresolved. The CDR3 has 15 amino acids. The V gene's germline CDR1 is MDHEN and CDR2 SYDVKM. Trimming removed 8 bases from V and 7 bases from J, with 21 bases in between.

V gene TRBV7-9 combines with J gene TRBJ2-7; D uncertain. V lost 10 bases to trimming and J lost 4 bases, with 11 bases between them. The germline CDR1 and CDR2 sequences are SEHNR and FQNEAQ (reference sequence). This CDR3 region has 11 residues. CDR3 DNA: TGTGCCACCGCTTTTGAGTACGAGCAGTACTTC. Its translation: CATAFEYEQYF.

This clone was recorded once. The genes are TRBV5-1 and TRBJ2-1; D is ambiguous. With 2 bases removed from V and 5 bases from J, the gap between germline ends came to 11 bases. The CDR3 sequence is 14 residues long. Germline V gene data show CDR1 as SGHRS and CDR2 as YFSETQ. CDR3 protein: CASSFPVIDNEQFF. The CDR3 nucleotides are TGCGCCAGCAGCTTTCCCGTGATTGACAATGAGCAGTTCTTC.

The chain recombines TRBV27 with TRBJ1-3, with D tentatively TRBD1 (6 bases). Between the trimmed V and J ends, which lost 0 bases and 4 bases, there was a span of 10 bases. The CDR3 is 15 amino acids. In germline, CDR1 is MNHEY, CDR2 SMNVEV (reference sequence). CDR3: CASSLSGAPGNTIYF. CDR3 coding DNA: TGTGCCAGCAGTTTATCGGGGGCGCCGGGAAACACCATATATTTT.

This clone was detected once. J is TRBJ2-5 and V is TRBV3-1 (or the pseudogene TRBV3-2); 11 positions match TRBD2. V was clipped by 5 bases and J by 5 bases; unmatched bases: 10. CDR3 length equals 16 residues. In germline, CDR1 is LGHDT, CDR2 YNNKEL (reference sequence). The CDR3 loop reads CASSATSGGGGETQYF. CDR3 sequence (DNA): TGTGCCAGCAGCGCCACTAGCGGGGGAGGCGGGGAGACCCAGTACTTC.

This clone was observed a single time. Here the CDR3 DNA reads TGTGCCAGCAGCGAGCTCTCCACAGCGGGGGTATTGTCGTTCAATGAGCAGTTCTTC. It specifies CASSELSTAGVLSFNEQFF. This rearrangement joins TRBV21-1 to TRBJ2-1; the D call in the table, TRBD2, was not verified against the DNA. TRBV21-1 is a pseudogene locus. The CDR3 totals 19 residues.

This clone was picked up a small number of times. The chain combines TRBV16 with TRBJ2-7; no clear D gene. V lost 1 base and J 0 bases, leaving 4 bases between the germline ends. Germline V gene sequence: CDR1 KGHSY, CDR2 FQNENV. The CDR3 length is 13 residues. The CDR3: CASSQWASYEQYF. The DNA of the CDR3 is TGTGCCAGCAGCCAATGGGCCTCCTACGAGCAGTACTTC.

This clone was seen a handful of times. The rearrangement uses TRBV7-3 and TRBJ2-1, with 7 bases fitting TRBD2. The germline V gene has CDR1 SGHTA and CDR2 FQGTGA. CDR3 size: 14 residues. Trimming removed 1 base from V and 7 bases from J; junction bases left unmatched: 4. DNA for the CDR3: TGTGCCAGCAGCTTAAACGGGGGGTTGAATGAGCAGTTCTTC. It is translated as CASSLNGGLNEQFF.

This rearrangement joins TRBV5-6 to TRBJ2-7, with 11 nucleotides matching TRBD1. V lost 2 bases and J lost 2; bases outside the gene matches: 6. Germline loops: CDR1 SGHDT, CDR2 YYEEEE. The CDR3 runs 16 residues. The CDR3 coding sequence is TGTGCCAGCAGCTTCCGAGGGACAGGGGGTGCCTACGAGCAGTACGTC. Translated, it gives CASSFRGTGGAYEQYV.

Here the CDR3 DNA reads TGTGCCAGTACAGAAACTACGGGGGGGTTCGGGTCACCCCTCCACTTT. This encodes CASTETTGGFGSPLHF. The chain uses TRBV19 and TRBJ1-6, with D perhaps matching TRBD1 (5 bases). The ends were cut back, 7 bases at V and 10 bases at J, with 23 bases in the middle. The CDR3 runs to 16 residues. The V gene's germline CDR1 is LNHDA and CDR2 SQIVND (reference sequence).

The chain is built from TRBV5-4 and TRBJ2-2; 9 positions match TRBD1. Germline V lookup: CDR1 SGHNT, CDR2 YYREEE (reference sequence). CDR3 length: 15 amino acids. The V gene end was trimmed by 4 bases and the J gene end by 4 bases; junction bases not matched to a gene: 5. The CDR3: CASSTGGSFTGELFF. CDR3 sequence (DNA): TGTGCCAGCAGCACAGGGGGCTCGTTCACCGGGGAGCTGTTTTTT.

This chain links TRBV9 with TRBJ1-3; TRBD1 is a possible D gene (6 bases). Germline-derived CDR1 and CDR2 are SGDLS and YYNGEE. The CDR3 contains 17 residues. V lost 0 bases to trimming and J lost 3 bases, with 16 bases between them. CDR3 nucleotides: TGTGCCAGCAGCGTAGGGGGACACCCGGTATATGGAAACACCATATATTTT. It yields the protein CASSVGGHPVYGNTIYF.

The rearrangement links TRBV27 to TRBJ1-2; no reliable D call. Germline assignment: CDR1 MNHEY and CDR2 SMNVEV (reference sequence). Trimming pared 0 bases from V and 2 bases from J, leaving 7 bases between. This CDR3 is built from 14 residues. CDR3 DNA sequence: TGTGCCAGCAGTTTATCTCTAGGAAACTATGGCTACACCTTC. Translated: CASSLSLGNYGYTF.

This sequence joins TRBV18 and TRBJ2-7, with TRBD1 matching 12 bases. CDR1 is KGHSH and CDR2 is LQKENI in the germline V gene. The V segment lost 2 bases and the J segment 3 bases; nucleotides outside the gene matches: 2. This CDR3 region has 15 residues. For the CDR3, the DNA is TGTGCCAGCTCACCAGGGACAGGGGGCATCTACGAGCAGTACGTC. Its protein is CASSPGTGGIYEQYV.

The rearrangement links TRBV19 to TRBJ1-5; the D is unclear. The CDR3 extends over 12 amino acids. V lost 8 bases and J lost 7, with 12 bases in between. CDR1 and CDR2 from the germline V gene are LNHDA and SQIVND (reference sequence). CDR3 region: CASSKGFQPQHF. CDR3 sequence (DNA): TGTGCCAGTTCCAAGGGATTCCAGCCCCAGCATTTT.

The J gene is TRBJ2-3, the V gene TRBV5-1, with unresolved D. The CDR3 is made up of 16 amino acids. CDR1 SGHRS and CDR2 YFSETQ come from the germline V gene. The ends were cut back, 0 bases at V and 0 bases at J, with 11 bases in the middle. The CDR3 loop reads CASSLDVSTSTDTQYF. The DNA of the CDR3 is TGCGCCAGCAGCTTGGACGTAAGCACTAGCACAGATACGCAGTATTTT.

The chain is built from TRBV5-6 and TRBJ2-7; D is perhaps TRBD2 (6 bases). This CDR3 has 14 amino acids. V was clipped by 1 base and J by 4 bases, with 12 bases between them. The germline V gene encodes CDR1 SGHDT and CDR2 YYEEEE. The DNA for the CDR3 is TGTGCCAGCAGCTTGACCCGCCGGGGGTACGAGCAGTACTTC. This encodes CASSLTRRGYEQYF.

V and J are TRBV18 and TRBJ2-1; D not certain. Germline V gene sequence: CDR1 KGHSH, CDR2 LQKENI. This CDR3 spans 13 amino acids. V lost 2 bases and J lost 4, with 6 bases in between. In DNA form, the CDR3 reads TGTGCCAGCTCACCAGGGCCATACAATGAGCAGTTCTTC. It translates to CASSPGPYNEQFF.

V gene TRBV7-2 combines with J gene TRBJ2-5; 9 positions match TRBD2. Germline assignment: CDR1 SGHTA and CDR2 FQGNSA. V dropped 3 bases and J dropped 4; count of bases not matched to a gene: 9. The CDR3 sequence is 16 residues long. CDR3 loop: CASSFGGGGAGETQYF. CDR3 nucleotide sequence: TGTGCCAGCAGCTTTGGCGGCGGGGGGGCTGGAGAGACCCAGTACTTC.

The chain carries TRBV28 and TRBJ1-4; D unresolved. Between the trimmed V and J ends, which lost 1 base and 0 bases, there was a span of 9 bases. CDR1 and CDR2 (germline): MDHEN, SYDVKM. This CDR3 has 16 amino acids. As DNA, the CDR3 is TGTGCCAGCAGTTTATATGAGGGTTCAACTAATGAAAAACTGTTTTTT. Protein: CASSLYEGSTNEKLFF.

The chain carries TRBV6-5 and TRBJ1-1; 7 bases are shared with TRBD1. Germline assignment: CDR1 MNHEY and CDR2 SVGAGI. After removal of 5 bases from V and 0 bases from J, the junction contained 3 bases not matched to a gene. The CDR3 is 14 amino acids. CDR3 DNA sequence: TGTGCCAGCAGTACGGACAGGCTGAACACTGAAGCTTTCTTT. This sequence encodes CASSTDRLNTEAFF.

The CDR3 is CASSWLMNTGELFF. CDR3 in DNA: TGTGCCAGCAGTTGGCTGATGAACACCGGGGAGCTGTTTTTT. The V and J genes are TRBV27 and TRBJ2-2; D is ambiguous. There are 14 residues in the CDR3. In germline, CDR1 is MNHEY, CDR2 SMNVEV (reference sequence). V was pared by 4 bases and J by 1 base, with 7 bases between.

The chain carries TRBV27 and TRBJ2-5; D may correspond to TRBD1 or TRBD2 (5 bases each). Germline CDR1 is MNHEY and CDR2 is SMNVEV (reference sequence). The V gene lost 3 bases and the J gene lost 7 bases, with 15 bases spanning the gap. The CDR3 covers 14 residues. The CDR3 loop reads CASSFMEAGGTQYF. The CDR3 DNA sequence: TGTGCCAGCAGTTTTATGGAAGCTGGGGGGACCCAGTACTTC.

V and J are TRBV4-1 and TRBJ2-7; TRBD1 aligns across 11 bases. Germline-derived CDR1 and CDR2 are MGHRA and YSYEKL. The CDR3 totals 15 residues. J gave up 4 bases and V 2 bases, and 4 bases lay outside the gene matches. CDR3 bases: TGCGCCAGCAGCCAAACCGGGACAGGGGGGTACGAGCAGTACTTC. It translates to CASSQTGTGGYEQYF.

The rearrangement joins TRBV24-1 to TRBJ1-2, with unresolved D. Trimming stripped 9 bases from V and 0 bases from J, with 16 bases between. The germline V gene encodes CDR1 KGHDR and CDR2 SFDVKD. This CDR3 spans 15 amino acids. The CDR3 DNA follows: TGTGCCACCTACCGATTTGGTCTAGCTAACTATGGCTACACCTTC. Encoded protein: CATYRFGLANYGYTF.

V gene TRBV6-6 combines with J gene TRBJ1-1; D ambiguous. Per the germline V gene, CDR1 is MNHNY and CDR2 is SVGAGI (reference sequence). The CDR3 consists of 11 residues. Trimming removed 7 bases from V and 3 bases from J, with 6 bases in between. The DNA of the CDR3 is TGTGCCAGCATGAGGGACACTGAAGCTTTCTTT. This gives the protein CASMRDTEAFF.